Listed below are T cell receptor beta chains from one sample, sequenced in a study of shared clonotypes between healthy human individuals. Assay: immunoSEQ multiplex PCR; the TCRdb copy retains only in-frame clones and omits some. The sample carries under 2,500,000 clones, around 95% recorded once. The sequenced material came from naive CD4+ T cells sorted from blood. The receptors were sampled from a man between 18 and 29 years old in good health. CDR3s include the opening cysteine and the closing phenylalanine or tryptophan. The D gene is left open where the match is weak. Expanded clones get a size class; other rows say once, few or many, or leave the size out.

d_gene,abundance,v_gene,j_gene,CDR3aa,CDR3nt
TRBD1,.,TRBV10-1,TRBJ2-2,CASSERQGDTGELFF,TGCGCCAGCAGCGAGAGACAGGGTGACACCGGGGAGCTGTTTTTT
.,.,TRBV19,TRBJ2-3,CASSLRGTDTQYF,TGTGCCAGTAGTCTCCGGGGGACAGATACGCAGTATTTT
.,once,TRBV25-1,TRBJ2-7,CASSGNFYEQYF,TGTGCCAGCAGTGGGAATTTCTACGAGCAGTACTTC
.,.,TRBV10-2,TRBJ1-5,CASRRTDDSNQPQHF,TGCGCCAGCAGAAGGACGGATGATAGCAATCAGCCCCAGCATTTT
.,.,TRBV27,TRBJ2-5,CASSHQETQYF,TGTGCCAGCAGTCATCAAGAGACCCAGTACTTC
TRBD2,.,TRBV7-9,TRBJ2-5,CASSLVLAGGETQYF,TGTGCCAGCAGCTTAGTACTAGCGGGAGGCGAGACCCAGTACTTC
.,.,TRBV5-1,TRBJ2-2,CASTFRVTANTGELFF,TGCGCCAGCACCTTTCGGGTAACCGCGAACACCGGGGAGCTGTTTTTT
.,.,TRBV6-5,TRBJ2-5,CASSYSNRAGETQYF,TGTGCCAGCAGTTACTCGAACAGGGCGGGAGAGACCCAGTACTTC
TRBD1,once,TRBV9,TRBJ2-3,CASSVVSGQGSDTQYF,TGTGCCAGCAGCGTAGTGTCTGGACAGGGGTCAGATACGCAGTATTTT
.,.,TRBV2,TRBJ2-7,CASSVQIYEQYF,TGTGCCAGCAGTGTTCAAATCTACGAGCAGTACTTC
TRBD1,.,TRBV15,TRBJ1-2,CATSRGKGTAYGYTF,TGTGCCACCAGCAGAGGAAAGGGGACAGCTTATGGCTACACCTTC
.,.,TRBV7-2,TRBJ2-5,CASSLTLGGSRETQYF,TGTGCCAGCAGCTTAACGCTAGGGGGGTCGAGGGAGACCCAGTACTTC
.,.,TRBV7-7,TRBJ2-1,CASSLANGEQFF,TGTGCTAGCAGCTTAGCGAACGGGGAGCAGTTCTTC
.,once,TRBV10-3,TRBJ2-5,CAISVALQETQYF,TGTGCCATCAGTGTAGCCCTGCAAGAGACCCAGTACTTC
.,.,TRBV4-1,TRBJ1-4,CASSQVAGAWEKLFF,TGCGCCAGCAGCCAAGTGGCGGGGGCCTGGGAAAAACTGTTTTTT
TRBD2,once,TRBV25-1,TRBJ2-1,CASQRENVNEQFF,TGTGCCAGTCAGCGGGAGAACGTCAATGAGCAGTTCTTC
.,.,TRBV28,TRBJ2-7,CASSRSRGGGHEQYF,TGTGCCAGCAGCCGGTCCCGAGGAGGTGGCCACGAGCAGTACTTC
.,.,TRBV2,TRBJ1-2,CASSESRNSGGYTF,TGTGCCAGCAGTGAAAGTAGAAACTCCGGTGGCTACACCTTC